These 14 T cell receptor beta chains were all obtained from the same sample, sequenced in a study of shared clonotypes between healthy human individuals. Some clones are missing from TCRdb's copy, which holds only in-frame ones; the method was immunoSEQ multiplex PCR. The table shows under 550,000 clones, with about 96% occurring only once. The specimen was naive CD4+ T cells sorted from blood. Subset here: CD45RA+ positively selected. Receptors originate from a woman under 40 in good health.

This chain joins TRBV10-1 and TRBJ2-7; D unresolved. The germline gives CDR1 WNHNN, CDR2 SYGVQD (reference sequence). Trimming shortened V by 6 bases and J by 0 bases, and 9 bases separated the two germline ends. The CDR3 loop spans 13 amino acids. This chain's CDR3 is CASSQANSYEQYF. The DNA of the CDR3 is TGCGCCAGCAGCCAGGCAAACTCCTACGAGCAGTACTTC.

The V call is TRBV21-1, the J call TRBJ1-1; the table's D call, TRBD1, was not checked against the DNA. TRBV21-1 is labeled a pseudogene. The length of the CDR3 is 12 residues. DNA of the CDR3: TGTGCCAGCAGCAAAGGAAACAGGCAAGCTTTCTTT. Translating gives CASSKGNRQAFF.

The chain employs TRBV7-9 and TRBJ2-1; D is perhaps TRBD2 (6 bases). V lost 3 bases, J lost 0 bases, and 9 bases lay in between. Germline assignment: CDR1 SEHNR and CDR2 FQNEAQ (reference sequence). This CDR3 region has 15 residues. The CDR3 DNA sequence: TGTGCCAGCAGCTTTAAGGAGGGCTCCTACAATGAGCAGTTCTTC. Residues: CASSFKEGSYNEQFF.

This chain links TRBV5-4 with TRBJ1-1; D gene unclear. Trimming took off 1 base at V and 6 bases at J, with 22 bases between the two ends. CDR3 length: 17 amino acids. Germline assignment: CDR1 SGHNT and CDR2 YYREEE (reference sequence). CDR3 amino acids: CASSLSGSQRGGSEAFF. The CDR3, as DNA: TGTGCCAGCAGCTTGTCGGGATCTCAACGGGGTGGCTCTGAAGCTTTCTTT.

On this clone itself: Other DNA sequences of this sample code for an identical CDR3. The genes are TRBV7-9 and TRBJ2-2; no definite D call. CDR1 and CDR2 from the germline V gene are SEHNR and FQNEAQ (reference sequence). V dropped 2 bases and J dropped 2 bases, with 6 bases sitting between them. The CDR3 runs to 14 residues. DNA for the CDR3: TGTGCCAGCAGCTTATCGGGTAACACCGGGGAGCTGTTTTTT. It yields the protein CASSLSGNTGELFF.

J is TRBJ2-7 and V is TRBV28; tentative D call: TRBD2 (6 bases). The CDR3 has 13 amino acids. The V gene lost 6 bases and the J gene lost 0 bases, with 9 bases spanning the gap. The germline gives CDR1 MDHEN, CDR2 SYDVKM. The CDR3 is CASRPTSSYEQYF. The DNA of the CDR3 is TGTGCCAGCAGACCGACTAGCTCCTACGAGCAGTACTTC.

The rearrangement uses TRBV27 and TRBJ1-5; unclear D gene. CDR3 size: 11 residues. Germline-derived CDR1 and CDR2 are MNHEY and SMNVEV (reference sequence). Trimming removed 7 bases from V and 10 bases from J, with 11 bases in between. This CDR3 is CASNTPTPQHF. In DNA form, the CDR3 reads TGTGCCAGCAATACCCCTACCCCCCAGCATTTT.

V usage is TRBV18 and J usage is TRBJ2-5; possible D gene TRBD1, 5 bases. The length of the CDR3 is 17 residues. Between the trimmed V and J ends, which lost 2 bases and 2 bases, there was a span of 18 bases. The V gene's germline CDR1 is KGHSH and CDR2 LQKENI. Written as DNA, the CDR3 is TGTGCCAGCTCACCATTTATTCCAGGGAAGTTTCAAGAGACCCAGTACTTC. This encodes CASSPFIPGKFQETQYF.

The chain joins TRBV28 to TRBJ1-1; D may be TRBD1 (5 bases). The CDR3 contains 15 residues. The V gene lost 1 base and the J gene lost 1 base, with 10 bases spanning the gap. Germline V lookup: CDR1 MDHEN, CDR2 SYDVKM. This CDR3 reads CASSLLVGGNTEAFF. The CDR3, as DNA: TGTGCCAGCAGTTTATTAGTGGGGGGGAACACTGAAGCTTTCTTT.

The V call is TRBV28, the J call TRBJ1-1; D remains unclear. Germline CDR1 and CDR2: MDHEN and SYDVKM. V gave up 5 bases and J gave up 2 bases, with 15 bases separating them. The CDR3 length is 15 residues. CDR3 amino acids: CASSLFRTSNTEAFF. CDR3 bases: TGTGCCAGCAGTCTTTTTCGGACGAGTAACACTGAAGCTTTCTTT.

CDR3 residues: CSARRPGELFF. In DNA form, the CDR3 reads TGCAGTGCTCGCCGACCCGGGGAGCTGTTTTTT. The chain uses TRBV20-1 and TRBJ2-2; no definite D call. Germline-derived CDR1 and CDR2 are DFQATT and SNEGSKA (reference sequence). The CDR3 is 11 residues long. Trimming shortened V by 5 bases and J by 6 bases, and 7 bases separated the two germline ends.

This chain connects TRBV15 to TRBJ2-5; D is ambiguous. The assigned J gene may be wrong: the sequence end matches TRBJ2-7 better. From germline, CDR1 is LNHNV and CDR2 YYDKDF (reference sequence). CDR3 length: 15 amino acids. The CDR3 reads CATSRDRSGGNEQYF. DNA of the CDR3: TGTGCCACCAGCAGAGATCGGTCAGGCGGAAACGAGCAGTACTTC.

The chain is built from TRBV28 and TRBJ2-3; tentatively, D is TRBD2 (5 bases). Germline V gene lookup returns CDR1 MDHEN and CDR2 SYDVKM. This CDR3 comprises 15 residues. Between the trimmed V and J ends, which lost 3 bases and 6 bases, there was a span of 16 bases. The CDR3 DNA is TGTGCCAGCAGTTTGGTGGTAGCGAGGTCGGATACGCAGTATTTT. As protein: CASSLVVARSDTQYF.

The V gene is TRBV5-1, the J gene TRBJ2-7, with D possibly being TRBD1 (6 bases). V was clipped by 4 bases and J by 2 bases, with 10 bases between them. The CDR3 covers 13 residues. CDR1 and CDR2 (germline): SGHRS, YFSETQ. In DNA form, the CDR3 reads TGCGCCAGCAGCCCACAGGGAGCCTACGAGCAGTACTTC. Protein product: CASSPQGAYEQYF.